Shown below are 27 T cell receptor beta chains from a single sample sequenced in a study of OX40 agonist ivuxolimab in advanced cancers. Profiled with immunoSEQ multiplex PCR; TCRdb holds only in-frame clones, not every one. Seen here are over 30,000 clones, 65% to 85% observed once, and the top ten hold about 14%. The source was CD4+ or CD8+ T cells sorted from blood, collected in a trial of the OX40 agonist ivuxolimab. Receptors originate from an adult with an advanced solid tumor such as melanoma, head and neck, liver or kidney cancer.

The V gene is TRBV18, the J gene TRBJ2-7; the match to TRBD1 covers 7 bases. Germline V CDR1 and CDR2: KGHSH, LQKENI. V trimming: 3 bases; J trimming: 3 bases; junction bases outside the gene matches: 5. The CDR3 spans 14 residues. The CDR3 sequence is CASSPTQGNYEQYF. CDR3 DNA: TGTGCCAGCTCACCGACACAGGGGAACTACGAGCAGTACTTC.

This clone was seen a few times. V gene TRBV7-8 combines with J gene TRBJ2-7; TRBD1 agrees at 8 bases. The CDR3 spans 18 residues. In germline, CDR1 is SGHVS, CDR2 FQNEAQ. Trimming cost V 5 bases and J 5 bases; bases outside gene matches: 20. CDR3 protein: CASSPSPSAGGGTHEQYF. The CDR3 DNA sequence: TGTGCCAGCAGCCCTTCTCCAAGTGCAGGGGGCGGAACCCACGAGCAGTACTTC.

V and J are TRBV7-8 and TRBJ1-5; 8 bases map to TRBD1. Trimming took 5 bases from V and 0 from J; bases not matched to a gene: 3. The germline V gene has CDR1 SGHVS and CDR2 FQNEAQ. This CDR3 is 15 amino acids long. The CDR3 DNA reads TGTGCCAGCAGCATCGGGACAGGTAGCAATCAGCCCCAGCATTTT. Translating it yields CASSIGTGSNQPQHF.

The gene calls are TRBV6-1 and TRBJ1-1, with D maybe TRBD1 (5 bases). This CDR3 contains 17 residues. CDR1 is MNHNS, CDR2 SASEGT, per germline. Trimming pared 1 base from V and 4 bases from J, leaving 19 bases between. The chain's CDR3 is CASSEGEGSPGSTEAFF. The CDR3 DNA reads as TGTGCCAGCAGTGAAGGAGAGGGGTCCCCAGGAAGCACTGAAGCTTTCTTT.

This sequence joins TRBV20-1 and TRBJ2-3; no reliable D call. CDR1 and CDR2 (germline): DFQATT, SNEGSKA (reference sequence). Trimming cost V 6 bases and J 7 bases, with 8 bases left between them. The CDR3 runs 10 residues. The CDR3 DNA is TGCAGTGCCGAGATCAATACGCAGTATTTT. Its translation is CSAEINTQYF.

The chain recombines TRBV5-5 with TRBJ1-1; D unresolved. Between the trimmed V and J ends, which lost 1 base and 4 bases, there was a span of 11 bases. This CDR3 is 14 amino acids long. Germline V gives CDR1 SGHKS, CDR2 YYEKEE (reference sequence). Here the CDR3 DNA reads TGTGCCAGCAGCTTGTGGCTTCCGACCACTGAAGCTTTCTTT. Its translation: CASSLWLPTTEAFF.

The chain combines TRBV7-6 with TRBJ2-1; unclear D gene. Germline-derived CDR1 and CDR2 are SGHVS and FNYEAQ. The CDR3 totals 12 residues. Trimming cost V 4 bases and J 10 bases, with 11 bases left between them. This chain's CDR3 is CASSSWTSEQFF. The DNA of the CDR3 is TGTGCCAGCAGCTCCTGGACGAGCGAGCAGTTCTTC.

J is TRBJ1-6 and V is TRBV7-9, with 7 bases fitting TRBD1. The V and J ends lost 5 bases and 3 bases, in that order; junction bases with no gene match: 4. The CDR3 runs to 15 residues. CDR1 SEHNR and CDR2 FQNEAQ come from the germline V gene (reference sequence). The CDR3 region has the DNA TGTGCCAGCAGCCTGGGACAGCACTATAATTCACCCCTCCACTTT. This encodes CASSLGQHYNSPLHF.

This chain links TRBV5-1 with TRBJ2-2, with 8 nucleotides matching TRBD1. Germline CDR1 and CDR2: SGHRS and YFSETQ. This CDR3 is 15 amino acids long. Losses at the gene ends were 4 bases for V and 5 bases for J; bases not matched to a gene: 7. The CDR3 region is CASSTGQGPTGELFF. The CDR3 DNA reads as TGCGCCAGCAGCACAGGACAGGGACCTACCGGGGAGCTGTTTTTT.

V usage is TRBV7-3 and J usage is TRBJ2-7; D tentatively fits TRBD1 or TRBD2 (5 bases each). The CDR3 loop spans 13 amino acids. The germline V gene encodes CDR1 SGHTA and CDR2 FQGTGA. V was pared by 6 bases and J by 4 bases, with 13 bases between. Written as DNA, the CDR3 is TGTGCCAGCAGGGTGGGGACCGCTTACGAGCAGTACTTC. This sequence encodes CASRVGTAYEQYF.

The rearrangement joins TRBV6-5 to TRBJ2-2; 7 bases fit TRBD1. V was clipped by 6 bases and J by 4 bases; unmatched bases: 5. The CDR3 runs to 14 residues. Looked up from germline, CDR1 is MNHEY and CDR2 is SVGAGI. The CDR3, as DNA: TGTGCCAGCAGATTGGGACAGACCACCGGGGAGCTGTTTTTT. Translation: CASRLGQTTGELFF.

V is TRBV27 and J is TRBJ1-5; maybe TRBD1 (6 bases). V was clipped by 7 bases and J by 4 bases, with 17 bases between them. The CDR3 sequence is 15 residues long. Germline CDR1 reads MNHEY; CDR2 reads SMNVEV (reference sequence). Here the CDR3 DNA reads TGTGCCAGCACATCGGGACAACCGGGGAATCAGCCCCAGCATTTT. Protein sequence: CASTSGQPGNQPQHF.

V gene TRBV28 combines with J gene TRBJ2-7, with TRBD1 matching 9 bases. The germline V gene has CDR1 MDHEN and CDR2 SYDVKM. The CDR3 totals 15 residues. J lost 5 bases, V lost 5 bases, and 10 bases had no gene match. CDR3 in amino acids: CASSPGTGSVNEQYF. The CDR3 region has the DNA TGTGCCAGCAGTCCCGGGACAGGGAGTGTAAACGAGCAGTACTTC.

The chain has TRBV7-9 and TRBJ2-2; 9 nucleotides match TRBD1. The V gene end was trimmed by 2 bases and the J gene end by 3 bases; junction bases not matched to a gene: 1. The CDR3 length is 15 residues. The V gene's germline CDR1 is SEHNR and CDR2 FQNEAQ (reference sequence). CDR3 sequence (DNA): TGTGCCAGCAGCTTATGGGACAGGGACACCGGGGAGCTGTTTTTT. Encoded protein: CASSLWDRDTGELFF. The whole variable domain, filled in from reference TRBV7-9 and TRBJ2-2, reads DTGVSQNPRHKITKRGQNVTFRCDPISEHNRLYWYRQTLGQGPEFLTYFQNEAQLEKSRLLSDRFSAERPKGSFSTLEIQRTEQGDSAMYLCASSLWDRDTGELFFGEGSRLTVL.

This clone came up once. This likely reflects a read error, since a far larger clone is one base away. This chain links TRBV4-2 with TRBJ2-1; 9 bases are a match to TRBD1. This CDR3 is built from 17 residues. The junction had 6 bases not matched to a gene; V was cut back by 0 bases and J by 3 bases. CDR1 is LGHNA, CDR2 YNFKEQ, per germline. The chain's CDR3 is CASSQDWGTGNYNEQFF. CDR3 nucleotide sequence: TGTGCCAGCAGCCAAGATTGGGGGACAGGGAACTACAATGAGCAGTTCTTC.

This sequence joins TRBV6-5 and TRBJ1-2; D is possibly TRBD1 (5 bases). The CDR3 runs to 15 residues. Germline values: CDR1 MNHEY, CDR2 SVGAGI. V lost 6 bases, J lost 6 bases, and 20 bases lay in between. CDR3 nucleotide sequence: TGTGCCAGCAGATGGGGAGAGGGGCAGCTCGATGGCTACACCTTC. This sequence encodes CASRWGEGQLDGYTF.

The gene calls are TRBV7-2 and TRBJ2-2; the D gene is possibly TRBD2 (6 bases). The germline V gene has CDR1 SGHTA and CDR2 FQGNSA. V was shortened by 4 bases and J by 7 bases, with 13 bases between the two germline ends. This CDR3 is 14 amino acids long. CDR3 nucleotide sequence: TGTGCCAGCAGCTCGACAGCCGGGGGCGGGGAGCTGTTTTTT. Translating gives CASSSTAGGGELFF.

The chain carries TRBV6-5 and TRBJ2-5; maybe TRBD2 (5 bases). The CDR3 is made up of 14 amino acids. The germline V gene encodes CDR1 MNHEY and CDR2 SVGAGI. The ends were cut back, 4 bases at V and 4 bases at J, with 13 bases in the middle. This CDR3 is CASSLDGRGETQYF. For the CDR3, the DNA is TGTGCCAGCAGTTTGGACGGCCGGGGAGAGACCCAGTACTTC.

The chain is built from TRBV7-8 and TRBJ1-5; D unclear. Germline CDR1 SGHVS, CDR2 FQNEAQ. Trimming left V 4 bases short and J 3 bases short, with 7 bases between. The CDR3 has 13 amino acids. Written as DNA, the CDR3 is TGTGCCAGCAGCTCAACAGACAATCAGCCCCAGCATTTT. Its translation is CASSSTDNQPQHF.

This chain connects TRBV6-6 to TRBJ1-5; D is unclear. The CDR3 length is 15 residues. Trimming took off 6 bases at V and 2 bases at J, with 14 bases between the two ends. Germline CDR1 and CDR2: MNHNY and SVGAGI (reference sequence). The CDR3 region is CASSYGATGNQPQHF. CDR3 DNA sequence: TGTGCCAGCAGCTACGGCGCGACGGGCAATCAGCCCCAGCATTTT.

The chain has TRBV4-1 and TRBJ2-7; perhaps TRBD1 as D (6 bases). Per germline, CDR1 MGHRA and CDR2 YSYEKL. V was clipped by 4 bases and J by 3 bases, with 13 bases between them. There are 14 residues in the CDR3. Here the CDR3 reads CASSPWDTFYEQYF. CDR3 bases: TGCGCCAGCAGCCCCTGGGACACCTTCTACGAGCAGTACTTC.

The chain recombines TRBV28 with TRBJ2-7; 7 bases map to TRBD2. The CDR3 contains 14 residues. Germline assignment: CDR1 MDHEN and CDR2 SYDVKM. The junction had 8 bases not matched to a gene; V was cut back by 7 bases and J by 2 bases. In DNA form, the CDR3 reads TGTGCCAGCACCTCCTCGGGAGGCCCCTACGAGCAGTACTTC. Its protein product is CASTSSGGPYEQYF.

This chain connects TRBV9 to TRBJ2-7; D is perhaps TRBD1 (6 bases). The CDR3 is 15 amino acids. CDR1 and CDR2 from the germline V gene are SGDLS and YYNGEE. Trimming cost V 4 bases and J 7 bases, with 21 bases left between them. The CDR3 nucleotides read TGTGCCAGCAGCTCAGAGCTTGGGGGCTCGTGGGAGCAGTACTTC. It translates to CASSSELGGSWEQYF.

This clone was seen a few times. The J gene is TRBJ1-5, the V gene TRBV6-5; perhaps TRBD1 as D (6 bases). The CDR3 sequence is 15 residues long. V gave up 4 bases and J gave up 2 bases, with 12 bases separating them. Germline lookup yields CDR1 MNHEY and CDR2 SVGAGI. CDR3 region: CASSSRGEGNQPQHF. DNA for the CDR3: TGTGCCAGCAGTTCCAGGGGTGAGGGCAATCAGCCCCAGCATTTT.

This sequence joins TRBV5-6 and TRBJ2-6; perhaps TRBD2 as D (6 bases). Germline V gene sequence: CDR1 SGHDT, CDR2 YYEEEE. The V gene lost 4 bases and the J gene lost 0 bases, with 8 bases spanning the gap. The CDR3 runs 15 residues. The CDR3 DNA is TGTGCCAGCAGCCGGGGAGGCTCTGGGGCCAACGTCCTGACTTTC. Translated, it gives CASSRGGSGANVLTF.

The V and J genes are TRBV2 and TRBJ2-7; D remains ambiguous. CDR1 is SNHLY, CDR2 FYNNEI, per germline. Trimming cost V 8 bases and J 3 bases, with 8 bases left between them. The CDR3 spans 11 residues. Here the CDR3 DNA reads TGTGCCAGCTCGCCCGGCTACGAGCAGTACTTC. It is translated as CASSPGYEQYF.

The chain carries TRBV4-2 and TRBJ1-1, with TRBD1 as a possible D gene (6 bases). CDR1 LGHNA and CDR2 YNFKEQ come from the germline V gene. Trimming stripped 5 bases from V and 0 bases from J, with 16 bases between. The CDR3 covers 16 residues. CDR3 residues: CASSLDGGRVNTEAFF. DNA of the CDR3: TGTGCCAGCAGCTTGGATGGGGGCCGAGTGAACACTGAAGCTTTCTTT.